The clone carrying this T cell receptor (beta chain) was counted between two and nine times. Its antigen is undetermined. MiXCR, run by TCRdb on the reads, gives a single entry per CDR3 protein. The table lists about 240,000 distinct CDR3 sequences, about 12% of them singletons. This CDR3 has 16 residues. The germline gives CDR1 LNHDA, CDR2 SQIVND (reference sequence). V dropped 4 bases and J dropped 0; count of bases not matched to a gene: 7. The sample comes from a study of T cell repertoires in cytomegalovirus infection. About the research overall: The public TCR beta signatures pointed to both CMV infection and matching HLA type.

General observations from the study: Cumulated frequencies of public TCR beta families served to identify carriers of CMV plus the relevant HLA. Dominating the ex vivo response were HLA-C-restricted CMV-specific TCR beta clonotypes.

The specimen was PBMCs. The origin of this receptor is a human donor in good health (CMV status not recorded). Some clones in this sample may be carry-over from other donors' samples. V usage is TRBV19 and J usage is TRBJ2-7, with TRBD2 identical over 9 bases. This CDR3 is CASSNRLTSGSYEQYF. The CDR3 DNA is TGTGCCAGTAGTAACAGGCTGACTAGCGGCTCCTACGAGCAGTACTTC.